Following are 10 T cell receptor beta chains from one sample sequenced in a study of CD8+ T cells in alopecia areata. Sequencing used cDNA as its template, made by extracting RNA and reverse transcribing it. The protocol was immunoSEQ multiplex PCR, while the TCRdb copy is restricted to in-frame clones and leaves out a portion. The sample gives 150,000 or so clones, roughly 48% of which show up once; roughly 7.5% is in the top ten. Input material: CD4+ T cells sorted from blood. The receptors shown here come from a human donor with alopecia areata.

This chain's CDR3 is CASRFKTGTSERETQYF. Written as DNA, the CDR3 is TGTGCCAGCAGATTTAAGACCGGGACTAGCGAACGAGAGACCCAGTACTTC. V and J are TRBV2 and TRBJ2-5; 10 nucleotides align to TRBD2. Germline CDR1 is SNHLY and CDR2 is FYNNEI. Losses at the gene ends were 6 bases for V and 4 bases for J; bases not matched to a gene: 14. The CDR3 sequence is 17 residues long.

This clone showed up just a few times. In nucleotides, the CDR3 is TGCGCCAGCAGCCAAGATCGTGTAGCTTCAGGCGAGCAGTACTTC. It is translated as CASSQDRVASGEQYF. The J gene is TRBJ2-7, the V gene TRBV4-1; D gene uncertain. The germline CDR1 and CDR2 sequences are MGHRA and YSYEKL. CDR3 length equals 15 residues. The V end was cut by 0 bases, the J end by 6 bases, with 15 bases between.

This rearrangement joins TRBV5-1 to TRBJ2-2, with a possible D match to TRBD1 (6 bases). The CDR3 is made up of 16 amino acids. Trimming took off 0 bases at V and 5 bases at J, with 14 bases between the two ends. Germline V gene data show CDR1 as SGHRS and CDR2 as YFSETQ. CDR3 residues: CASSLDQGTPTGELFF. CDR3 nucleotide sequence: TGCGCCAGCAGCTTGGATCAGGGGACACCAACCGGGGAGCTGTTTTTT.

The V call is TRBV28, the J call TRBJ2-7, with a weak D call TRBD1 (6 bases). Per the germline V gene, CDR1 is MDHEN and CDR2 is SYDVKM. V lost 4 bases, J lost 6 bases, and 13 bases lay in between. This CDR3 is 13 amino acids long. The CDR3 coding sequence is TGTGCCAGCAGTTATGACAGGTGGCTCGAGCAGTACTTC. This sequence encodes CASSYDRWLEQYF. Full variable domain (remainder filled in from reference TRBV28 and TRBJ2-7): DVKVTQSSRYLVKRTGEKVFLECVQDMDHENMFWYRQDPGLGLRLIYFSYDVKMKEKGDIPEGYSVSREKKERFSLILESASTNQTSMYLCASSYDRWLEQYFGPGTRLTVT.

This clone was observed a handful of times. The CDR3 region is CASSPPSGAGTQYF. CDR3 in DNA: TGTGCCAGCAGCCCCCCGAGCGGGGCAGGGACCCAGTACTTC. The V gene is TRBV5-6, the J gene TRBJ2-5, with TRBD2 identical over 7 bases. Germline V gives CDR1 SGHDT, CDR2 YYEEEE. The CDR3 contains 14 residues. The ends lost 4 bases at V and 7 bases at J; junction bases unmatched: 10.

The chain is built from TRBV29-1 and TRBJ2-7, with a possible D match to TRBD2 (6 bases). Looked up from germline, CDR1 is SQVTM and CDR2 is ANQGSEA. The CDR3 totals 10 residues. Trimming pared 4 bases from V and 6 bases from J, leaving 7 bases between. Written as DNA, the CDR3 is TGCAGCGTTGGGGAGGTCGAGCAGTACTTC. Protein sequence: CSVGEVEQYF.

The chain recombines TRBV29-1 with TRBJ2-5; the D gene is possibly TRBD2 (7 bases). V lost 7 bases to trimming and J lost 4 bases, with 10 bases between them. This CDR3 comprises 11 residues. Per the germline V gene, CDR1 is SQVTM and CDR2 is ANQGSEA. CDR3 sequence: CSAGGLETQYF. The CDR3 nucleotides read TGCAGCGCGGGGGGCTTAGAGACCCAGTACTTC.

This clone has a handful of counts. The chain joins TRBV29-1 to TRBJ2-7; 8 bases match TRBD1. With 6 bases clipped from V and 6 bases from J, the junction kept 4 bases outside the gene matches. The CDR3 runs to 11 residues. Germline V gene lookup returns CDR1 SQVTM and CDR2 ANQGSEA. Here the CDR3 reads CSVGTGGEQYF. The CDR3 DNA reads TGCAGCGTGGGGACAGGTGGCGAGCAGTACTTC.

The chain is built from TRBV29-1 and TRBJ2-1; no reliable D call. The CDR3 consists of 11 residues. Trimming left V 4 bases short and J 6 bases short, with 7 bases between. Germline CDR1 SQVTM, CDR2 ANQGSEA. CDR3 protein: CSVGLANEQFF. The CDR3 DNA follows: TGCAGCGTTGGACTTGCCAATGAGCAGTTCTTC.

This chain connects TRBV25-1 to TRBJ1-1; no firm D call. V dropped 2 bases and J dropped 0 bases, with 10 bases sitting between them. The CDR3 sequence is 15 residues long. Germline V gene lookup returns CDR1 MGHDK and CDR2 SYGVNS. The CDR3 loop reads CASSEGVTVNTEAFF. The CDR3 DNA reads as TGTGCCAGCAGTGAAGGGGTGACGGTGAACACTGAAGCTTTCTTT.